The next 22 T cell receptor beta chains were all read from a single sample in a study of blood T cells in healthy people across ages. The use of a sample-barcoded 5' primer and a J-beta primer mix characterized a second PCR of 7 to 11 cycles. TCRdb recomputed calls from the 5' RACE reads with MiXCR, one row per CDR3 protein. The table has approximately 2,000,000 distinct CDR3 sequences, roughly two fifths seen once. Specimen: blood. These receptors came from a human donor in good health.

This chain joins TRBV7-2 and TRBJ2-3; D is unclear. Germline V gene lookup returns CDR1 SGHTA and CDR2 FQGNSA. V was clipped by 1 base and J by 1 base, with 12 bases between them. This CDR3 comprises 16 residues. The CDR3 nucleotides are TGTGCCAGCAGCTTAGGGGGTACTCTCGGCACAGATACGCAGTATTTT. Translation: CASSLGGTLGTDTQYF.

This clonotype was recorded many times. The chain carries TRBV12-3 or TRBV12-4 and TRBJ2-6, with D hard to call. V lost 6 bases and J 4 bases, leaving 10 bases between the germline ends. The CDR3 has 14 residues. The CDR3 here is CASRVDLGANVLTF. The CDR3 DNA reads TGTGCCAGCAGAGTTGATCTGGGGGCCAACGTCCTGACTTTC.

This clonotype appeared a few times. CDR3 coding DNA: TGTGCCACCAGCAGTGCTCCCGGGACGGGGATCTATGGCTACACCTTC. Amino acids: CATSSAPGTGIYGYTF. The chain links TRBV15 to TRBJ1-2, with D possibly matching TRBD1 (5 bases). The germline V and J ends were trimmed by 3 bases and 4 bases, with 18 bases remaining between them. CDR3 length equals 16 residues. Germline CDR1 and CDR2: LNHNV and YYDKDF (reference sequence).

This clonotype was detected a few times. This chain links TRBV7-6 with TRBJ2-2, with D possibly TRBD1 on 6 matching bases. The CDR3 length is 16 residues. Trimming took 4 bases from V and 3 from J, leaving 15 bases between them. Germline V CDR1 and CDR2: SGHVS, FNYEAQ. CDR3 sequence: CASSSVAYRDTGELFF. The DNA of the CDR3 is TGTGCCAGCAGCTCGGTAGCATACAGGGACACCGGGGAGCTGTTTTTT.

This sequence joins TRBV7-8 and TRBJ2-1; D is ambiguous. In germline, CDR1 is SGHVS, CDR2 FQNEAQ. The V end was cut by 2 bases, the J end by 10 bases, with 12 bases between. The CDR3 contains 13 residues. DNA for the CDR3: TGTGCCAGCAGCTTAATGAGAGACGGGGAGCAGTTCTTC. Translating gives CASSLMRDGEQFF.

V usage is TRBV15 and J usage is TRBJ2-3, with TRBD2 matching 7 bases. Germline V gives CDR1 LNHNV, CDR2 YYDKDF (reference sequence). There are 15 residues in the CDR3. Losses at the gene ends were 8 bases for V and 5 bases for J; bases not matched to a gene: 13. The CDR3 here is CATAPRLASLDTQYF. In nucleotides, the CDR3 is TGTGCCACCGCTCCCAGACTAGCTTCTTTAGATACGCAGTATTTT.

The chain employs TRBV5-1 and TRBJ1-1; D might be TRBD1 (6 bases). The V end was cut by 2 bases, the J end by 10 bases, with 12 bases between. Germline lookup yields CDR1 SGHRS and CDR2 YFSETQ. This CDR3 is 12 amino acids long. In DNA form, the CDR3 reads TGCGCCAGCAGCTTCGGGGAACAGGGAGCTTTCTTT. This sequence encodes CASSFGEQGAFF.

The rearrangement uses TRBV20-1 and TRBJ2-1; D unresolved. The end of the DNA aligns better with TRBJ2-7, so the J call may be wrong. The CDR3 is made up of 15 amino acids. CDR1 and CDR2 (germline): DFQATT, SNEGSKA (reference sequence). The CDR3 is CSARGQKYSYNEQYF. The CDR3 region has the DNA TGCAGTGCTAGAGGGCAAAAGTACTCCTACAATGAGCAGTACTTC.

This clonotype was detected only a few times. This chain links TRBV15 with TRBJ2-4; no clear D gene. The DNA matches TRBJ2-7 better at its end, which makes the J call doubtful. CDR1 and CDR2 from the germline V gene are LNHNV and YYDKDF (reference sequence). The CDR3 loop spans 19 amino acids. In DNA, the CDR3 is TGTGCCACCAGCAGAGATCCTATCCCTGTTACCGGGTCACCCTACGAGCAGTACTTC. Protein sequence: CATSRDPIPVTGSPYEQYF.

The CDR3 protein is CASSSYAGTRNQETQYF. Written as DNA, the CDR3 is TGTGCCAGCAGCTCCTACGCCGGGACTAGGAACCAAGAGACCCAGTACTTC. V and J are TRBV7-8 and TRBJ2-5; 8 positions agree with TRBD2. Germline assignment: CDR1 SGHVS and CDR2 FQNEAQ. Losses at the gene ends were 4 bases for V and 0 bases for J; bases not matched to a gene: 10. The CDR3 is made up of 17 amino acids.

The chain carries TRBV11-2 and TRBJ1-2; D may be TRBD1 (6 bases). The germline V gene encodes CDR1 SGHAT and CDR2 FQNNGV. The CDR3 totals 14 residues. The V gene lost 4 bases and the J gene lost 6 bases, with 15 bases spanning the gap. The CDR3 region is CASSYSGGLNGYTF. DNA for the CDR3: TGTGCCAGCAGCTACAGTGGGGGGCTGAATGGCTACACCTTC.

Worth noting for this clonotype: This sequence may be a read error, since a much larger clone differs from it by one base. No conserved phenylalanine or tryptophan ends this CDR3, so it is likely a read error. The chain has TRBV5-1 and TRBJ1-1; D uncertain. The CDR3 has 13 amino acids. V gave up 1 base and J gave up 5 bases, with 9 bases separating them. The germline V gene has CDR1 SGHRS and CDR2 YFSETQ. CDR3 in DNA: TGCGCCAGCAGCTTGAGGTTGGGTACTGAAGCTTTCTGT. It codes for CASSLRLGTEAFC.

The rearrangement uses TRBV9 and TRBJ2-1; D uncertain. V gave up 4 bases and J gave up 10 bases, with 24 bases separating them. Germline loops: CDR1 SGDLS, CDR2 YYNGEE. There are 16 residues in the CDR3. The CDR3 reads CASSPNSALLSYEQFF. As DNA, the CDR3 is TGTGCCAGCAGCCCAAACTCTGCACTTCTATCCTACGAGCAGTTCTTC.

This clonotype has just a few counts. V and J are TRBV4-3 and TRBJ2-1; 10 nucleotides line up with TRBD2. Germline-derived CDR1 and CDR2 are LGHNA and YSLEER. This CDR3 contains 15 residues. After removal of 6 bases from V and 10 bases from J, the junction contained 12 bases not matched to a gene. CDR3 nucleotide sequence: TGCGCCAGCAGTTTAGCGGGGGGCCCTAGGGGGGAGCAGTTCTTC. Amino acid sequence: CASSLAGGPRGEQFF.

The chain is built from TRBV19 and TRBJ2-3, with TRBD1 identical over 8 bases. This CDR3 region has 17 residues. The germline gives CDR1 LNHDA, CDR2 SQIVND (reference sequence). Trimming at V came to 4 bases and at J to 0 bases, leaving 9 bases not matched to a gene. The CDR3 is CASSTGGSPKSTDTQYF. The CDR3 DNA reads TGTGCCAGTAGTACAGGGGGCAGCCCGAAAAGCACAGATACGCAGTATTTT. Looking up the rest from reference TRBV19 and TRBJ2-3 gives the full variable domain: DGGITQSPKYLFRKEGQNVTLSCEQNLNHDAMYWYRQDPGQGLRLIYYSQIVNDFQKGDIAEGYSVSREKKESFPLTVTSAQKNPTAFYLCASSTGGSPKSTDTQYFGPGTRLTVL.

The chain couples TRBV7-9 to TRBJ2-1; unclear D gene. Germline V lookup: CDR1 SEHNR, CDR2 FQNEAQ (reference sequence). The CDR3 totals 14 residues. V shed 2 bases and J shed 9 bases, with 14 bases lying between them. The CDR3, as DNA: TGTGCCAGCAGCTTACAAACTCCCCCCGGTGAGCAGTTCTTC. As protein: CASSLQTPPGEQFF.

This clonotype has only a few counts. The chain uses TRBV20-1 and TRBJ1-5, with TRBD1 matching 7 bases. V shed 3 bases, J shed 3 bases, and the junction held 5 bases outside the gene matches. CDR1 DFQATT and CDR2 SNEGSKA come from the germline V gene (reference sequence). There are 14 residues in the CDR3. The CDR3 region has the DNA TGCAGTGCTAGGACAGGGTGGAACAATCAGCCCCAGCATTTT. Its protein product is CSARTGWNNQPQHF.

The gene calls are TRBV20-1 and TRBJ1-1; tentative D call: TRBD1 (6 bases). Germline CDR1 and CDR2: DFQATT and SNEGSKA (reference sequence). V was trimmed by 6 bases and J by 0 bases, leaving 17 bases between them. CDR3 length equals 15 residues. This chain's CDR3 is CSAGSADSMNTEAFF. The CDR3 DNA reads as TGCAGTGCGGGGTCGGCGGACAGTATGAACACTGAAGCTTTCTTT.

The J gene is TRBJ1-1, the V gene TRBV10-3; 9 positions agree with TRBD1. J lost 4 bases, V lost 2 bases, and 5 bases had no gene match. The germline V gene has CDR1 ENHRY and CDR2 SYGVKD. The CDR3 loop spans 15 amino acids. CDR3 sequence (DNA): TGTGCCATCAGTGAGGAACAGGGGGCGATCACTGAAGCTTTCTTT. Translated, it gives CAISEEQGAITEAFF.

This chain joins TRBV9 and TRBJ2-2; D not certain. Trimming took 2 bases from V and 3 from J, leaving 11 bases between them. CDR1 is SGDLS, CDR2 YYNGEE, per germline. This CDR3 region has 15 residues. In DNA, the CDR3 is TGTGCCAGCAGCGTGGGCAGTGGCTACACCGGGGAGCTGTTTTTT. Translated: CASSVGSGYTGELFF. Drawing the rest from reference TRBV9 and TRBJ2-2, the complete variable domain is DSGVTQTPKHLITATGQRVTLRCSPRSGDLSVYWYQQSLDQGLQFLIQYYNGEERAKGNILERFSAQQFPDLHSELNLSSLELGDSALYFCASSVGSGYTGELFFGEGSRLTVL.

This clonotype was picked up a small number of times. V is TRBV4-3 and J is TRBJ1-1, with 7 bases that match TRBD1. With 3 bases clipped from V and 5 bases from J, the junction kept 0 bases outside the gene matches. The germline gives CDR1 LGHNA, CDR2 YSLEER. The CDR3 runs 12 residues. The DNA of the CDR3 is TGCGCCAGCAGCCAGGGACAGACTGAAGCTTTCTTT. As protein: CASSQGQTEAFF.

In this sample, this clonotype turned up a few times. The chain couples TRBV4-3 to TRBJ2-5; TRBD2 aligns across 8 bases. TRBJ2-7 explains the end of the DNA better; the J call may be wrong. CDR3 length: 15 residues. In germline, CDR1 is LGHNA, CDR2 YSLEER. CDR3 DNA sequence: TGCGCCAGCAGCCAATTCCGGGAGGGGATCTACGAGCAGTACTTC. Amino acids: CASSQFREGIYEQYF.